This TCR beta chain was obtained from a study of blood T cell repertoires in COVID-19. The CDR3 spans 18 residues. Per the original data handling: Estimation of nucleated cell counts relied on the amplification of reference gene primers. Profiling relied on immunoSEQ multiplex PCR, and the TCRdb table lists in-frame clones only, not all of them. V, J and clone size were drawn from that table, and D and trimming were deduced from the DNA. This table has about 180,000 clones, approximately 81% appearing once. Material: peripheral blood. The chain links TRBV12-1 to TRBJ1-6. TRBV12-1 is deemed a pseudogene. This TCR was recovered from a person between 65 and 79 years old with COVID-19, enrolled during active disease. In nucleotides, the CDR3 is TGTGCCAGCAGCTTCTCGATCTCAGGAGGGAATAATAATTCACCCCTCCACTTT. Its protein product is CASSFSISGGNNNSPLHF.